This entry lists 30 T cell receptor beta chains sequenced from one sample in a study of cytomegalovirus exposure and HLA in healthy donors. Sequencing used immunoSEQ multiplex PCR; TCRdb keeps in-frame clones, though not all of them. The repertoire has around 260,000 clones, about 90% of them found once; the top ten carry just over 3%. The sequencing sample was made of PBMCs. These TCRs come from a woman in her thirties in good health and CMV-seronegative.

This chain links TRBV11-3 with TRBJ1-1; D unresolved. Germline CDR1 reads SGHNT; CDR2 reads YENEEA. Trimming shortened V by 1 base and J by 8 bases, and 5 bases separated the two germline ends. This CDR3 region has 11 residues. The chain's CDR3 is CASSLGLEAFF. The CDR3 DNA follows: TGTGCCAGCAGCTTAGGCCTCGAAGCTTTCTTT.

This clone is a singleton in its sample. The chain has TRBV29-1 and TRBJ1-2; D is perhaps TRBD1 (6 bases). Between the trimmed V and J ends, which lost 4 bases and 4 bases, there was a span of 13 bases. The CDR3 is made up of 13 amino acids. The V gene's germline CDR1 is SQVTM and CDR2 ANQGSEA. The CDR3 coding sequence is TGCAGCGTTGCGGCAGGGGAGGCCTATGGCTACACCTTC. Its translation: CSVAAGEAYGYTF.

The chain employs TRBV10-3 and TRBJ2-5; 15 bases map to TRBD2. The trim removed 3 bases at V and 6 bases at J, leaving 5 bases unmatched. This CDR3 has 16 amino acids. The germline gives CDR1 ENHRY, CDR2 SYGVKD. The CDR3 DNA reads as TGTGCCATCAGTGACCGTGGGACTAGCGGGAGGCAGACCCAGTACTTC. It yields the protein CAISDRGTSGRQTQYF.

The rearrangement links TRBV18 to TRBJ2-1; TRBD2 matches 14 bases. Germline assignment: CDR1 KGHSH and CDR2 LQKENI. J gave up 4 bases and V 3 bases, and 14 bases lay outside the gene matches. The CDR3 spans 20 residues. CDR3 coding DNA: TGTGCCAGCTCACCCCCCGGGCTGACTAGCGGGAGGGTCGCTTACAATGAGCAGTTCTTC. It codes for CASSPPGLTSGRVAYNEQFF.

This clone was recorded a few times. The CDR3 DNA is TGTGCCAGCAGAGTAGCGGGAGGATCCACCGGGGAGCTGTTTTTT. Residues: CASRVAGGSTGELFF. The rearrangement uses TRBV2 and TRBJ2-2, with 10 bases aligning to TRBD2. V lost 6 bases to trimming and J lost 4 bases; unmatched junction nucleotides: 5. The germline gives CDR1 SNHLY, CDR2 FYNNEI. The CDR3 extends over 15 amino acids.

The chain uses TRBV28 and TRBJ2-7; D unresolved. V lost 5 bases and J 1 base, leaving 15 bases between the germline ends. This CDR3 spans 15 amino acids. Germline CDR1 reads MDHEN; CDR2 reads SYDVKM. The CDR3: CASSTGHSGSYEQYF. CDR3 DNA: TGTGCCAGCAGTACTGGGCACTCAGGATCCTACGAGCAGTACTTC.

This clone came up a few times. The rearrangement uses TRBV15 and TRBJ2-3; D remains unclear. The CDR3 length is 12 residues. The germline CDR1 and CDR2 sequences are LNHNV and YYDKDF (reference sequence). Trimming cost V 4 bases and J 5 bases, with 7 bases left between them. The CDR3 DNA reads as TGTGCCACCAGCACCAGGTTAGATACGCAGTATTTT. It codes for CATSTRLDTQYF.

V is TRBV14 and J is TRBJ1-4; TRBD1 agrees at 10 bases. The CDR3 loop spans 15 amino acids. Trimming removed 3 bases from V and 6 bases from J; junction bases left unmatched: 4. CDR1 and CDR2 (germline): SGHDN, FVKESK. The CDR3 DNA follows: TGTGCCAGCAGCCAGTCGGGACAGGGGTATGAAAAACTGTTTTTT. Protein product: CASSQSGQGYEKLFF.

This rearrangement joins TRBV20-1 to TRBJ2-7; 7 bases line up with TRBD1. This CDR3 is built from 11 residues. Germline assignment: CDR1 DFQATT and CDR2 SNEGSKA (reference sequence). The V and J ends lost 6 bases and 4 bases, in that order; junction bases with no gene match: 3. CDR3 region: CSAATGYEQYF. In DNA form, the CDR3 reads TGCAGTGCCGCGACAGGGTACGAGCAGTACTTC.

The rearrangement links TRBV7-2 to TRBJ1-3, with 7 bases that match TRBD1. The CDR3 contains 17 residues. From germline, CDR1 is SGHTA and CDR2 FQGNSA. The V segment lost 5 bases and the J segment 0 bases; nucleotides outside the gene matches: 10. CDR3 residues: CASSTWATGFSGNTIYF. The CDR3 bases are TGTGCCAGCAGCACGTGGGCGACAGGGTTCTCTGGAAACACCATATATTTT.

The chain has TRBV11-2 and TRBJ2-1, with D unresolved. The CDR3 contains 12 residues. Germline values: CDR1 SGHAT, CDR2 FQNNGV. V was trimmed by 5 bases and J by 6 bases, leaving 8 bases between them. The CDR3 region is CASSPLGNEQFF. The CDR3 DNA sequence: TGTGCCAGCAGCCCCCTGGGCAATGAGCAGTTCTTC.

This clone was seen once. The chain combines TRBV4-1 with TRBJ1-3, with 9 bases lining up with TRBD1. V lost 4 bases to trimming and J lost 3 bases; unmatched junction nucleotides: 7. Germline V gene lookup returns CDR1 MGHRA and CDR2 YSYEKL. The CDR3 runs to 16 residues. The CDR3 sequence is CASSPLQGAVGNTIYF. CDR3 nucleotides: TGCGCCAGCAGCCCATTACAGGGGGCAGTTGGAAACACCATATATTTT.

The gene calls are TRBV7-9 and TRBJ2-7, with D possibly called TRBD1 or TRBD2 (5 bases each). Germline CDR1 reads SEHNR; CDR2 reads FQNEAQ (reference sequence). CDR3 length: 14 amino acids. The V and J ends lost 2 bases and 1 base respectively, with 9 bases between them. As DNA, the CDR3 is TGTGCCAGCAGCTTATCGGGGCAATCCTACGAGCAGTACTTC. It codes for CASSLSGQSYEQYF.

This clone was seen only once. The V and J genes are TRBV19 and TRBJ1-3; tentatively, D is TRBD1 (5 bases). V was pared by 0 bases and J by 3 bases, with 12 bases between. CDR3 size: 16 residues. The germline CDR1 and CDR2 sequences are LNHDA and SQIVND (reference sequence). CDR3 nucleotide sequence: TGTGCCAGTAGTATAGATCTTCGGGGGGGTGGAAACACCATATATTTT. Protein: CASSIDLRGGGNTIYF.

The gene calls are TRBV7-2 and TRBJ1-2; D ambiguous. The CDR3 is 13 residues long. Trimming pared 2 bases from V and 7 bases from J, leaving 11 bases between. Germline loops: CDR1 SGHTA, CDR2 FQGNSA. The CDR3 reads CASSLKALAGYTF. CDR3 coding DNA: TGTGCCAGCAGCTTAAAGGCTTTGGCTGGCTACACCTTC.

The chain joins TRBV13 to TRBJ2-1; no definite D call. CDR1 is PRHDT, CDR2 FYEKMQ, per germline (reference sequence). The CDR3 runs to 15 residues. V lost 3 bases, J lost 0 bases, and 9 bases lay in between. In nucleotides, the CDR3 is TGTGCCAGCAGCTTGGACCGCGCCTCCTACAATGAGCAGTTCTTC. This translates into CASSLDRASYNEQFF.

The rearrangement links TRBV9 to TRBJ1-2, with D hard to call. There are 12 residues in the CDR3. CDR1 and CDR2 (germline): SGDLS, YYNGEE. V shed 4 bases and J shed 1 base, with 5 bases lying between them. The CDR3 here is CASSLYNYGYTF. The DNA of the CDR3 is TGTGCCAGCAGCCTATATAACTATGGCTACACCTTC.

The V and J genes are TRBV27 and TRBJ2-7; 12 positions agree with TRBD2. CDR3 length equals 16 residues. The V gene's germline CDR1 is MNHEY and CDR2 SMNVEV (reference sequence). V dropped 10 bases and J dropped 3; count of bases not matched to a gene: 13. The CDR3 region is CATTPSASGRGYEQYF. The CDR3 DNA is TGTGCCACCACTCCCTCGGCTAGCGGGAGGGGCTACGAGCAGTACTTC.

The chain combines TRBV13 with TRBJ2-5, with TRBD2 matching 7 bases. V lost 4 bases to trimming and J lost 3 bases; unmatched junction nucleotides: 2. Germline V gene data show CDR1 as PRHDT and CDR2 as FYEKMQ (reference sequence). CDR3 length: 13 amino acids. CDR3 in amino acids: CASSSGTKETQYF. The CDR3 DNA follows: TGTGCCAGCAGCTCGGGGACTAAAGAGACCCAGTACTTC.

The V and J genes are TRBV27 and TRBJ2-5; 7 positions agree with TRBD2. Per germline, CDR1 MNHEY and CDR2 SMNVEV (reference sequence). This CDR3 region has 13 residues. The V segment lost 1 base and the J segment 4 bases; nucleotides outside the gene matches: 0. CDR3 coding DNA: TGTGCCAGCAGTTTATGGGAGGGAGAGACCCAGTACTTC. Amino acid sequence: CASSLWEGETQYF.

V is TRBV11-2 and J is TRBJ2-2, with D uncertain. CDR3 size: 12 residues. V shed 6 bases and J shed 6 bases, with 8 bases lying between them. Looked up from germline, CDR1 is SGHAT and CDR2 is FQNNGV. The CDR3 nucleotides read TGTGCCAGCAGGGCCGACGCCGGGGAGCTGTTTTTT. Its translation is CASRADAGELFF.

The chain links TRBV7-2 to TRBJ1-5, with D unclear. Trimming removed 8 bases at V and 3 bases at J, with 11 bases between. There are 13 residues in the CDR3. CDR1 is SGHTA and CDR2 is FQGNSA in the germline V gene. Here the CDR3 DNA reads TGTGCCAGCGGAGGAGGAGCCAATCAGCCCCAGCATTTT. This gives the protein CASGGGANQPQHF.

The V gene is TRBV5-1, the J gene TRBJ2-4; tentatively, D is TRBD1 or TRBD2 (6 bases each). The germline V gene has CDR1 SGHRS and CDR2 YFSETQ. Trimming cost V 4 bases and J 3 bases, with 14 bases left between them. CDR3 length: 15 amino acids. The CDR3 coding sequence is TGCGCCAGCAGCCCCGGAGGGACAAGCAAAAACATTCAGTACTTC. Protein product: CASSPGGTSKNIQYF. Filled out from reference TRBV5-1 and TRBJ2-4, the complete variable domain reads KAGVTQTPRYLIKTRGQQVTLSCSPISGHRSVSWYQQTPGQGLQFLFEYFSETQRNKGNFPGRFSGRQFSNSRSEMNVSTLELGDSALYLCASSPGGTSKNIQYFGAGTRLSVL.

V gene TRBV6-5 combines with J gene TRBJ2-2; D remains ambiguous. V lost 4 bases to trimming and J lost 7 bases, with 10 bases between them. CDR1 is MNHEY, CDR2 SVGAGI, per germline. The CDR3 is made up of 13 amino acids. The CDR3 region has the DNA TGTGCCAGCAGTTTTGGTATGGGCGGGGAGCTGTTTTTT. Protein product: CASSFGMGGELFF.

J is TRBJ2-1 and V is TRBV6-5; 7 nucleotides align to TRBD2. The CDR3 sequence is 15 residues long. Germline V lookup: CDR1 MNHEY, CDR2 SVGAGI. The ends lost 0 bases at V and 3 bases at J; junction bases unmatched: 2. The CDR3 nucleotides are TGTGCCAGCAGTTACTCACGGGAGGTCTACAATGAGCAGTTCTTC. Protein product: CASSYSREVYNEQFF.

This clone was found a few times. The rearrangement uses TRBV15 and TRBJ1-2; D is uncertain. This CDR3 is 14 amino acids long. Per the germline V gene, CDR1 is LNHNV and CDR2 is YYDKDF (reference sequence). Trimming stripped 0 bases from V and 4 bases from J, with 9 bases between. The CDR3 protein is CATSRDIAAYGYTF. The CDR3 DNA follows: TGTGCCACCAGCAGAGATATTGCGGCCTATGGCTACACCTTC.

This rearrangement joins TRBV10-3 to TRBJ1-4; D unclear. Germline assignment: CDR1 ENHRY and CDR2 SYGVKD. The length of the CDR3 is 14 residues. Trimming shortened V by 4 bases and J by 4 bases, and 10 bases separated the two germline ends. This CDR3 is CAISAGLGNEKLFF. For the CDR3, the DNA is TGTGCCATCAGTGCCGGGCTGGGTAATGAAAAACTGTTTTTT.

The table lists this clone with a few counts. V gene TRBV5-4 combines with J gene TRBJ2-7; maybe TRBD2 (5 bases). Trimming left V 4 bases short and J 3 bases short, with 11 bases between. Germline V CDR1 and CDR2: SGHNT, YYREEE (reference sequence). The CDR3 covers 13 residues. The CDR3: CASSAPGVYEQYF. The CDR3 DNA follows: TGTGCCAGCAGCGCCCCCGGGGTCTACGAGCAGTACTTC.

The gene calls are TRBV2 and TRBJ2-2; 8 bases are shared with TRBD2. Trimming at V came to 7 bases and at J to 1 base, leaving 5 bases not matched to a gene. The CDR3 length is 15 residues. Germline CDR1 and CDR2: SNHLY and FYNNEI. The CDR3 is CASTRTSGNTGELFF. For the CDR3, the DNA is TGTGCCAGCACCCGTACTAGCGGGAACACCGGGGAGCTGTTTTTT.

This chain uses TRBV29-1 with TRBJ1-2; 10 bases fit TRBD1. This CDR3 contains 16 residues. V gave up 2 bases and J gave up 2 bases; unmatched junction bases: 8. The germline V gene encodes CDR1 SQVTM and CDR2 ANQGSEA. The CDR3 loop is CSVERGRQGANYGYTF. In DNA form, the CDR3 reads TGCAGCGTTGAACGGGGAAGACAGGGGGCGAACTATGGCTACACCTTC. Drawing the rest from reference TRBV29-1 and TRBJ1-2, the complete variable domain is SAVISQKPSRDICQRGTSLTIQCQVDSQVTMMFWYRQQPGQSLTLIATANQGSEATYESGFVIDKFPISRPNLTFSTLTVSNMSPEDSSIYLCSVERGRQGANYGYTFGSGTRLTVV.